A single sample is the source of the 16 T cell receptor beta chains below, sequenced in a study of shared clonotypes between healthy human individuals. Libraries were prepared by immunoSEQ multiplex PCR; TCRdb keeps only in-frame clonotypes and omits some of them. Altogether hundreds of thousands of clones are present, 70% to 80% being singletons, with the ten largest covering around 13%. The sequencing sample was made of PBMCs. All receptors derive from a woman aged 40 to 50 in good health. Some clones in this sample may be carry-over from other donors' samples.

The chain carries TRBV7-8 and TRBJ2-1; D gene unclear. The CDR3 runs to 17 residues. The germline CDR1 and CDR2 sequences are SGHVS and FQNEAQ. V was shortened by 1 base and J by 10 bases, with 23 bases between the two germline ends. CDR3 DNA sequence: TGTGCCAGCAGCTTAGTAGAGGCAAACCCGTACCTTAAAGAGCAGTTCTTC. Translation: CASSLVEANPYLKEQFF.

The chain joins TRBV2 to TRBJ2-7; perhaps TRBD1 as D (5 bases). This CDR3 is 14 amino acids long. V was trimmed by 10 bases and J by 0 bases, leaving 16 bases between them. The germline gives CDR1 SNHLY, CDR2 FYNNEI. The CDR3 DNA sequence: TGTGCCACCTCGAGACGGACAAGCTCCTACGAGCAGTACTTC. Protein: CATSRRTSSYEQYF. The variable domain in full, completed from reference TRBV2 and TRBJ2-7, reads EPEVTQTPSHQVTQMGQEVILRCVPISNHLYFYWYRQILGQKVEFLVSFYNNEISEKSEIFDDQFSVERPDGSNFTLKIRSTKLEDSAMYFCATSRRTSSYEQYFGPGTRLTVT.

The chain couples TRBV4-2 to TRBJ2-7; 14 positions agree with TRBD2. This CDR3 contains 16 residues. The V and J ends lost 1 base and 2 bases, in that order; junction bases with no gene match: 1. Germline CDR1 and CDR2: LGHNA and YNFKEQ. The CDR3 sequence is CASSQGGLAGAYEQYF. The CDR3 DNA reads TGTGCCAGCAGCCAAGGGGGACTAGCGGGAGCCTACGAGCAGTACTTC.

The chain has TRBV14 and TRBJ2-7, with 12 bases matching TRBD1. The V segment lost 2 bases and the J segment 6 bases; nucleotides outside the gene matches: 8. Germline loops: CDR1 SGHDN, CDR2 FVKESK. The CDR3 sequence is 16 residues long. CDR3 DNA: TGTGCCAGCAGCCAAAGGCGGGGACAGGGGGCCGTCGAGCAGTACTTC. Protein product: CASSQRRGQGAVEQYF. Using reference TRBV14 and TRBJ2-7 for the parts outside the CDR3, the full variable domain is EAGVTQFPSHSVIEKGQTVTLRCDPISGHDNLYWYRRVMGKEIKFLLHFVKESKQDESGMPNNRFLAERTGGTYSTLKVQPAELEDSGVYFCASSQRRGQGAVEQYFGPGTRLTVT.

The CDR3 DNA reads TGTGCCAGCAGCTTAGACAGGCTGAACGAGCAGTACTTC. It yields the protein CASSLDRLNEQYF. This chain connects TRBV11-2 to TRBJ2-7; D is uncertain. This CDR3 is built from 13 residues. Trimming shortened V by 0 bases and J by 5 bases, and 8 bases separated the two germline ends. Germline lookup yields CDR1 SGHAT and CDR2 FQNNGV.

The J gene is TRBJ2-4, the V gene TRBV29-1, with TRBD1 identical over 7 bases. Trimming at V came to 4 bases and at J to 9 bases, leaving 9 bases not matched to a gene. The CDR3 spans 13 residues. Per germline, CDR1 SQVTM and CDR2 ANQGSEA. This CDR3 is CSVVEGGQGIQYF. DNA of the CDR3: TGCAGCGTTGTCGAAGGGGGCCAGGGCATTCAGTACTTC.

The rearrangement links TRBV19 to TRBJ2-1; the D is unclear. Germline assignment: CDR1 LNHDA and CDR2 SQIVND (reference sequence). V gave up 1 base and J gave up 8 bases, with 15 bases separating them. The CDR3 has 15 residues. In DNA, the CDR3 is TGTGCCAGTAGTATAGTAGGCAGTCCTTGGGATGAGCAGTTCTTC. Translated: CASSIVGSPWDEQFF.

The chain couples TRBV7-9 to TRBJ2-1, with D perhaps matching TRBD2 (5 bases). Per germline, CDR1 SEHNR and CDR2 FQNEAQ (reference sequence). This CDR3 is 17 amino acids long. V gave up 1 base and J gave up 4 bases, with 17 bases separating them. CDR3 nucleotide sequence: TGTGCCAGCAGCTTAGAGATCATCGGGGTATCATACAATGAGCAGTTCTTC. It yields the protein CASSLEIIGVSYNEQFF.

This clone was seen only once. This chain links TRBV28 with TRBJ2-5, with D possibly being TRBD1 (5 bases). The CDR3 runs to 14 residues. Trimming took 5 bases from V and 5 from J, leaving 15 bases between them. The germline CDR1 and CDR2 sequences are MDHEN and SYDVKM. This CDR3 is CASSLIQGMETQYF. The CDR3, as DNA: TGTGCCAGCAGTCTCATCCAGGGTATGGAGACCCAGTACTTC.

The table lists this clone with a few counts. The genes are TRBV27 and TRBJ2-7; D possibly matches TRBD1 or TRBD2 (5 bases each). The CDR3 is 14 amino acids. Trimming shortened V by 5 bases and J by 3 bases, and 14 bases separated the two germline ends. Germline V gene data show CDR1 as MNHEY and CDR2 as SMNVEV (reference sequence). CDR3 sequence (DNA): TGTGCCAGCAGTGAGAGACCTGGGGGCTACGAGCAGTACTTC. Protein product: CASSERPGGYEQYF.

As concerns this clone: Distinct nucleotide sequences in the sample also encode this CDR3. CDR3 residues: CASSLPQETQYF. CDR3 DNA sequence: TGTGCCAGCAGCTTACCTCAAGAGACCCAGTACTTC. V usage is TRBV7-6 and J usage is TRBJ2-5, with D unclear. The CDR3 loop spans 12 amino acids. The germline V and J ends were trimmed by 2 bases and 2 bases, with 3 bases remaining between them. Germline V CDR1 and CDR2: SGHVS, FNYEAQ. Full variable domain (missing parts from reference TRBV7-6 and TRBJ2-5): GAGVSQSPRYKVTKRGQDVALRCDPISGHVSLYWYRQALGQGPEFLTYFNYEAQQDKSGLPNDRFSAERPEGSISTLTIQRTEQRDSAMYRCASSLPQETQYFGPGTRLLVL.

The V and J genes are TRBV5-6 and TRBJ1-1; no firm D call. The ends were cut back, 2 bases at V and 3 bases at J, with 8 bases in the middle. Germline lookup yields CDR1 SGHDT and CDR2 YYEEEE. The CDR3 consists of 13 residues. Written as DNA, the CDR3 is TGTGCCAGCAGCTTAAGTGCGGACACTGAAGCTTTCTTT. Translation: CASSLSADTEAFF.

V and J are TRBV5-4 and TRBJ2-5; 12 bases are a match to TRBD2. The V and J ends lost 9 bases and 2 bases, in that order; junction bases with no gene match: 5. Germline CDR1 and CDR2: SGHNT and YYREEE (reference sequence). The CDR3 is 14 amino acids. CDR3 bases: TGTGCCATGCGACTAGCGGGAGTTCAAGAGACCCAGTACTTC. It yields the protein CAMRLAGVQETQYF.

The chain couples TRBV6-5 to TRBJ2-3; 10 bases are a match to TRBD2. Germline lookup yields CDR1 MNHEY and CDR2 SVGAGI. The V segment lost 6 bases and the J segment 0 bases; nucleotides outside the gene matches: 3. The CDR3 length is 15 residues. In DNA, the CDR3 is TGTGCCAGCAGAGAGACTAGCGGGAGCACAGATACGCAGTATTTT. Amino acids: CASRETSGSTDTQYF.

J is TRBJ2-5 and V is TRBV28; D may be TRBD2 (5 bases). CDR1 MDHEN and CDR2 SYDVKM come from the germline V gene. The CDR3 covers 13 residues. V lost 5 bases and J 4 bases, leaving 11 bases between the germline ends. This CDR3 reads CASSTSGVETQYF. CDR3 nucleotides: TGTGCCAGCAGTACTAGTGGGGTAGAGACCCAGTACTTC.

The chain combines TRBV19 with TRBJ1-1; no firm D call. CDR3 length equals 12 residues. Deletions cut 4 bases from V and 8 bases from J, with 11 bases between. Germline V gene data show CDR1 as LNHDA and CDR2 as SQIVND (reference sequence). The CDR3 DNA reads TGTGCCAGTAGTACCAAGTGGAGCGAAGCTTTCTTT. Encoded protein: CASSTKWSEAFF.